The 5 T cell receptor beta chains presented below share a single source sample, sequenced in a study of blood T cell repertoires in COVID-19. Using immunoSEQ multiplex PCR, the repertoire was profiled, and TCRdb retains in-frame clones only, with some absent. The data contain about 17,000 clones, around 87% of them singletons. Sequencing used peripheral blood. The source is a man aged 50-60 years with active COVID-19.

The count of this clone is one. The chain is built from TRBV4-1 and TRBJ2-6, with D possibly TRBD1 on 6 matching bases. V gave up 0 bases and J gave up 2 bases, with 11 bases separating them. Germline CDR1 is MGHRA and CDR2 is YSYEKL. The CDR3 contains 17 residues. The CDR3 DNA follows: TGCGCCAGCAGCCAAGAGGGATCAGGGGCTGGGGCCAACGTCCTGACTTTC. It is translated as CASSQEGSGAGANVLTF.

The CDR3 DNA sequence: TGTGCCACCAGCAGCGACAGGGGACCCGATCAGCCCCAGCATTTT. Protein product: CATSSDRGPDQPQHF. The chain recombines TRBV15 with TRBJ1-5; 8 bases map to TRBD1. CDR1 LNHNV and CDR2 YYDKDF come from the germline V gene (reference sequence). There are 15 residues in the CDR3. The ends lost 3 bases at V and 5 bases at J; junction bases unmatched: 6.

The V and J genes are TRBV2 and TRBJ1-1; possibly TRBD1 for D (6 bases). Trimming removed 4 bases at V and 0 bases at J, with 12 bases between. This CDR3 spans 15 amino acids. The germline CDR1 and CDR2 sequences are SNHLY and FYNNEI. The CDR3 sequence: CASSVQGPMNTEAFF. CDR3 bases: TGTGCCAGCAGTGTACAGGGTCCCATGAACACTGAAGCTTTCTTT.

This clone showed up just once. This chain uses TRBV3-1 (or the pseudogene TRBV3-2) with TRBJ2-3, with 9 bases fitting TRBD2. Germline CDR1 and CDR2: LGHDT and YNNKEL (reference sequence). With 0 bases clipped from V and 0 bases from J, the junction kept 7 bases outside the gene matches. This CDR3 region has 18 residues. CDR3 sequence: CASSQDYMTSGSTDTQYF. The CDR3 region has the DNA TGTGCCAGCAGCCAAGATTATATGACTAGCGGCAGCACAGATACGCAGTATTTT.

This chain connects TRBV7-9 to TRBJ2-2; 7 nucleotides agree with TRBD2. The CDR3 has 14 residues. Germline V lookup: CDR1 SEHNR, CDR2 FQNEAQ (reference sequence). Germline trimming cut 3 bases from V and 6 bases from J; bases unmatched to any gene: 4. CDR3 residues: CASSFGGGPGELFF. The CDR3 coding sequence is TGTGCCAGCAGCTTTGGCGGGGGACCCGGGGAGCTGTTTTTT. Full variable domain (remainder filled in from reference TRBV7-9 and TRBJ2-2): DTGVSQNPRHKITKRGQNVTFRCDPISEHNRLYWYRQTLGQGPEFLTYFQNEAQLEKSRLLSDRFSAERPKGSFSTLEIQRTEQGDSAMYLCASSFGGGPGELFFGEGSRLTVL.